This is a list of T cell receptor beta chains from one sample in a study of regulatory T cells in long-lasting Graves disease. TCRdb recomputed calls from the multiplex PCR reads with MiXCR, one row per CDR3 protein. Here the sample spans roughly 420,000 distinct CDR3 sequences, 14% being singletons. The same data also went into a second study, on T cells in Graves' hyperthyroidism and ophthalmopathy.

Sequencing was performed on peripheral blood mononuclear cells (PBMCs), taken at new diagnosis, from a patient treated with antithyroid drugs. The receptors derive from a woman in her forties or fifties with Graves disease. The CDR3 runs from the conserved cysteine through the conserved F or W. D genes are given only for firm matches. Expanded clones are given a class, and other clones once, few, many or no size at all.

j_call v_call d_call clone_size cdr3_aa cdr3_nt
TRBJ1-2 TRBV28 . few CASSLAGLYGYTF TGTGCCAGCAGTTTAGCGGGCCTTTATGGCTACACCTTC
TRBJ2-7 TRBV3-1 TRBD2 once CASSQALGTSGRREQYF TGTGCCAGCAGCCAAGCCCTCGGGACTAGCGGGAGGCGGGAGCAGTACTTC
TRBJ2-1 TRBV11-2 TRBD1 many CASSTTGAYNEQFF TGTGCCAGCAGCACGACAGGGGCCTACAATGAGCAGTTCTTC
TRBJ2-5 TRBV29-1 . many CSVERGWGGETQYF TGCAGCGTTGAGAGGGGTTGGGGTGGAGAGACCCAGTACTTC
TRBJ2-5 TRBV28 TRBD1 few CASSPHRGIGETQYF TGTGCCAGCAGTCCCCACAGGGGAATCGGAGAGACCCAGTACTTC
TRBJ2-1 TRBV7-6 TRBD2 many CASSVKAGVLPAPYNEQFF TGTGCCAGCAGCGTAAAAGCGGGAGTTTTGCCAGCGCCCTACAATGAGCAGTTCTTC
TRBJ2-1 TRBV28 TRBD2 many CASSPSGRLNRMNEQFF TGTGCCAGCAGCCCTAGCGGGAGATTAAACAGAATGAATGAGCAGTTCTTC
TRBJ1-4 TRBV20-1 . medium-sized CSARFGEKLFF TGCAGTGCGAGGTTCGGGGAAAAACTGTTTTTT
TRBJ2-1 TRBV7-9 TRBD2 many CASSLGLAGVYPEQFF TGTGCCAGCAGCCTGGGACTAGCGGGAGTTTACCCTGAGCAGTTCTTC
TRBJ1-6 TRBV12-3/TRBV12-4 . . CASSQHLRDSPLHF TGTGCCAGCAGTCAACACCTCAGAGATTCACCCCTCCACTTT
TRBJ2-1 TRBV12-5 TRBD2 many CASGLAPSGGRASEQFF TGTGCTAGTGGTTTGGCCCCTAGCGGGGGTAGGGCTAGTGAGCAGTTCTTC